This is a list of T cell receptor beta chains from one sample in a study of Graves' ophthalmopathy and Graves' hyperthyroidism. One entry per CDR3 protein results from TCRdb running MiXCR on the multiplex PCR reads. The sample shows approximately 160,000 distinct CDR3 sequences, roughly 36% of them seen only once. What was sequenced was peripheral blood. These TCRs come from a man between 25 and 39 years old with Graves' ophthalmopathy. Each CDR3 is given with its conserved first and last residue.

length,J,V,CDR3
13,TRBJ1-1,TRBV2,CASSPFETDEAFF
14,TRBJ2-5,TRBV4-3,CASSQARHQETQYF
16,TRBJ1-5,TRBV11-2,CASSWGTGTKSQPQHF
14,TRBJ1-1,TRBV6-1,CASGRASSNTEAFF
15,TRBJ1-1,TRBV6-7,CASSYTDRLNTEAFF
13,TRBJ2-5,TRBV30,CAWTGGHQETQYF
16,TRBJ1-5,TRBV4-3,CASSQGATGRDQPQHF
14,TRBJ2-5,TRBV6-2/TRBV6-3,CASSPSNPEETQYF
17,TRBJ2-7,TRBV4-3,CASSHRKRQGVSYEQYF
16,TRBJ2-5,TRBV27,CASSSPGSSLRETQYF
16,TRBJ2-7,TRBV27,CASSLSNGPSSSEQYF
12,TRBJ2-7,TRBV7-2,CASSLYSYEQYF
14,TRBJ2-2,TRBV7-2,CASSFNTNTGELFF
12,TRBJ1-1,TRBV20-1,CSVLTGNTEAFF
16,TRBJ2-2,TRBV11-2,CASSSGGTVPSGELFF
14,TRBJ2-6,TRBV30,CASKMGPGANVLTF
15,TRBJ2-7,TRBV11-2,CASSLVAGRGYEQYF
12,TRBJ1-5,TRBV28,CASSSTVQPQHF
15,TRBJ1-1,TRBV28,CASSPARGRNTEAFF
12,TRBJ1-5,TRBV6-1,CASRPLNQPQHF
16,TRBJ1-1,TRBV11-2,CASSLDSNSRGTEAFF
16,TRBJ1-1,TRBV15,CATSREQGAGGTEAFF
17,TRBJ2-5,TRBV6-5,CASSYGTSGMYQETQYF
10,TRBJ1-1,TRBV6-4,CASSGIEAFF
16,TRBJ2-7,TRBV4-2,CASSYIRAGRSHEQYF
14,TRBJ1-2,TRBV30,CAWSVRRGTYGYTF
15,TRBJ2-7,TRBV12-3/TRBV12-4,CASSLQGSPHYEQYF
16,TRBJ1-5,TRBV12-5,CASGSPGRAPYQPQHF
13,TRBJ1-2,TRBV6-1,CASRTGGDAGYTF
14,TRBJ1-2,TRBV6-1,CASRRTGGDYGYTF
14,TRBJ1-5,TRBV24-1,CATSEGGPGQPQHF
13,TRBJ2-5,TRBV7-9,CASSSTSGETQYF
14,TRBJ2-7,TRBV6-1,CATREERDTYEQYF
17,TRBJ2-7,TRBV20-1,CSARVDQTLRDSYEQYF
17,TRBJ1-5,TRBV6-2/TRBV6-3,CASSSPLLTGVNQPQHF
10,TRBJ1-3,TRBV6-1,CASREDTIYF
11,TRBJ2-5,TRBV24-1,CATNRGETQYF
12,TRBJ2-7,TRBV20-1,CSASPSSYEQYF
13,TRBJ2-7,TRBV24-1,CATSAPTGVEQYF
15,TRBJ2-7,TRBV27,CASSPSGTVLYEQYF
13,TRBJ1-1,TRBV12-3/TRBV12-4,CASTQAYDTEAFF
14,TRBJ1-1,TRBV19,CASSITQGHTEAFF
14,TRBJ2-7,TRBV6-5,CASSYTGGSYEQYF
14,TRBJ1-1,TRBV27,CASKSLGGNTEAFF
16,TRBJ1-1,TRBV6-1,CASTLYVGGGGTEAFF
16,TRBJ2-5,TRBV6-5,CASSYGGGRAQETQYF